This T cell receptor beta chain came from a study of blood T cell repertoires in COVID-19 (dated by TCRdb to the early 2020s). The study in broad terms: Collaborator samples came from the United States, Italy and Spain and covered acute and convalescent phases of COVID-19. HLA class I and class II types, where available, came from metadata supplied by the sample provider rather than from assay-based typing. Samples were obtained from the ongoing ImmuneRACE study (first 160 participants) and from 1,000 to 1,500 subjects provided by 6 global collaborators. A freely available public database, intended as a resource for researchers studying the immune response to SARS-CoV-2, is where the repertoires were released. Nearly every sample came with metadata listing a de-identified subject ID, COVID-19 status, age in years and sex. The prospective study material was composed of cDNA or gDNA derived from T cells, B-cell-depleted T cells, or PBMCs. The dataset comprised deeply sampled blood TCRbeta repertoires from subjects exposed to, actively infected with, or recovered from COVID-19. General findings and caveats noted by the study authors: Clinical and demographic metadata were provided uncurated, with the amount varying by source and participant.

Germline trimming amounts to 2 bases on V and 0 bases on J, with 1 as the count of junction bases outside the gene matches. The CDR3 has 14 amino acids, counting the end cysteine and phenylalanine. The CDR3 DNA has 42 bases and is translated from base 1. The germline V gene (reference sequence) sets CDR1 to MNHEY and CDR2 to SMNVEV. Turning to this clone: Its antigen is not yet known. Qualities for individual bases were not recorded, and no much larger clone is one base off.

Enrolling through a virtual design, the prospective study's participants ranged in age from roughly 18 to 90 years and lived across roughly 24 United States geographic areas. In the prospective study, participants were assigned to cohorts based on the clinical history participants reported in a screening survey and a study questionnaire. For ImmuneRACE Cohort 3, a participant was defined as recovered based on two consecutive negative NP/OP PCR tests, clearance by a healthcare professional, or resolution of symptoms. In the prospective study, mobile phlebotomists collected whole blood, serum and a nasopharyngeal or oropharyngeal swab from each participant. Prospective study participants could optionally give additional blood draws and questionnaires over an approximately two-month period. Before DNA extraction, prospective study blood samples were shipped either frozen or at room temperature. The immunoSEQ Assay, a bias-controlled multiplex PCR, was used to amplify TCRbeta CDR3 regions from genomic DNA. On the authors' methods: Within the assay, amplification of reference gene primers was used to estimate how many nucleated cells each sample contained. To quantify the absolute abundance of each unique TCRbeta CDR3 rearrangement, sequence reads were collapsed and filtered. For each sample, productive Simpson clonality was calculated by taking the square root of Simpson's diversity index across productive rearrangements. TCRdb stores this immuneACCESS table with in-frame sequences only. Part of the clones is absent; in the studies checked, under half of the shortfall reflects unresolved V genes, and no reason is known for the rest. Clone size and the V and J calls come from that table; the DNA yielded D and trimming. Within this sample are 180,000 or so clones, with 80% to 85% of them counted one time only. Less than 8.5% of the sample comes from the top ten.

The sequence joins TRBV27 to TRBJ2-7, with 7 bases in between that match TRBD1. The source of this sequence is a man between 35 and 55 years old who had recovered from COVID-19. The sample comprised PBMCs or T cells enriched from blood (not recorded which). DNA sequence: TGTGCCAGCAGTTTAAGGGGGCCCTCCTACGAGCAGTACTTC. It specifies CASSLRGPSYEQYF.